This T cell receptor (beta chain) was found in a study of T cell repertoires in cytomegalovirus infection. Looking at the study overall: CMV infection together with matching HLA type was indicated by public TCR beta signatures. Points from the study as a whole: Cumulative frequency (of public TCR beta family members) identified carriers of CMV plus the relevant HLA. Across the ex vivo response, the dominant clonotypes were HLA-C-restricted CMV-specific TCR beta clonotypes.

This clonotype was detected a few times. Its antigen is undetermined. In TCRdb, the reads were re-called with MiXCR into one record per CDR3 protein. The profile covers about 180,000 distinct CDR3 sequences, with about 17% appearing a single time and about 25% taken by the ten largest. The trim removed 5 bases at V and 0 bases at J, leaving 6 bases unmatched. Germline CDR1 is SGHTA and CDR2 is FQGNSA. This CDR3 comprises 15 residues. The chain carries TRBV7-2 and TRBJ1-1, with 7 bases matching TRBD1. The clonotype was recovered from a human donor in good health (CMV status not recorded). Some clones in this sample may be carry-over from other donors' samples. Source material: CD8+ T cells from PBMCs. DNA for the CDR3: TGTGCCAGCAGCCTCAAACAGGGGATGAACACTGAAGCTTTCTTT. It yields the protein CASSLKQGMNTEAFF.